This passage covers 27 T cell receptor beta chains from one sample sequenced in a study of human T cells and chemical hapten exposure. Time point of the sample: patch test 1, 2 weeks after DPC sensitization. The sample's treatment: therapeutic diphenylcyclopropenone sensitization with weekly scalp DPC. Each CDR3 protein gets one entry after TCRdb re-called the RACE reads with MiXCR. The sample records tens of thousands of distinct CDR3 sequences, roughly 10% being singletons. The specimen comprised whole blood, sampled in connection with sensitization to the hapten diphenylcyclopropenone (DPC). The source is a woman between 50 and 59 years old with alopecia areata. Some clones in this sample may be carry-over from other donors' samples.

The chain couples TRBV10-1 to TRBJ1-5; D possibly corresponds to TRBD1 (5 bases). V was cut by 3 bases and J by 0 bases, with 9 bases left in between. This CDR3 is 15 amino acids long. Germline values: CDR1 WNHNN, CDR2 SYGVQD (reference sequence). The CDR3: CASSDGTHSNQPQHF. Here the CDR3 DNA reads TGCGCCAGCAGTGACGGGACGCATAGCAATCAGCCCCAGCATTTT.

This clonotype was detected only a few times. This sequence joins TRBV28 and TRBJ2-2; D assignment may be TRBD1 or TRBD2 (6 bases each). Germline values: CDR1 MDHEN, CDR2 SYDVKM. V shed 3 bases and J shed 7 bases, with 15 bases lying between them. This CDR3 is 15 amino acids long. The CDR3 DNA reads TGTGCCAGCAGTTTCCTGCGGAGGGGGGTCGGGGAGCTGTTTTTT. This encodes CASSFLRRGVGELFF.

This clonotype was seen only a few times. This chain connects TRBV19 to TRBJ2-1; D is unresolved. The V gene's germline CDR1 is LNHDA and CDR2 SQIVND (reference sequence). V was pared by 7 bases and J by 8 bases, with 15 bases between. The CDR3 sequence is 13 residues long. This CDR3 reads CASTLGTADEQFF. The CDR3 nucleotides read TGTGCCAGTACCCTAGGAACGGCCGATGAGCAGTTCTTC.

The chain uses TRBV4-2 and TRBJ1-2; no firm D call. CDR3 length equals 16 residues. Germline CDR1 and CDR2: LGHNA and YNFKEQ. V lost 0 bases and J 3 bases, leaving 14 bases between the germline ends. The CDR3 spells CASSQDYSPGDYGYTF. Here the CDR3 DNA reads TGTGCCAGCAGCCAAGATTACTCCCCAGGAGACTATGGCTACACCTTC.

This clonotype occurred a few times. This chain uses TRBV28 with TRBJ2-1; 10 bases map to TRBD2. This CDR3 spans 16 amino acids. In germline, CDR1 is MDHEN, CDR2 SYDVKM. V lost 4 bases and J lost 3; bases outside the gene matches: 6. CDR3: CASSSLIAGGYNEQFF. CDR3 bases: TGTGCCAGCAGTTCCTTGATAGCGGGAGGCTACAATGAGCAGTTCTTC.

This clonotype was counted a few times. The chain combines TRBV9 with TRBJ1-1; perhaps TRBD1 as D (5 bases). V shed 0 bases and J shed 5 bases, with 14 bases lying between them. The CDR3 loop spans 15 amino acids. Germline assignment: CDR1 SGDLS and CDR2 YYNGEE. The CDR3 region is CASSVALWDATEAFF. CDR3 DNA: TGTGCCAGCAGCGTAGCTTTGTGGGACGCAACTGAAGCTTTCTTT.

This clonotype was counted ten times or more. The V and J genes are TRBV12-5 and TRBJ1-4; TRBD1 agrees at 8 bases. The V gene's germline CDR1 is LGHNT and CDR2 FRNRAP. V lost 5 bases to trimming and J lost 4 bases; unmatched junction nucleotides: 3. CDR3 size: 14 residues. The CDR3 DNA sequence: TGTGCTAGTGGTACAGGGGGGGTTAATGAAAAACTGTTTTTT. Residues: CASGTGGVNEKLFF. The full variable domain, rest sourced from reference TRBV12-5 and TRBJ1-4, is DARVTQTPRHKVTEMGQEVTMRCQPILGHNTVFWYRQTMMQGLELLAYFRNRAPLDDSGMPKDRFSAEMPDATLATLKIQPSEPRDSAVYFCASGTGGVNEKLFFGSGTQLSVL.

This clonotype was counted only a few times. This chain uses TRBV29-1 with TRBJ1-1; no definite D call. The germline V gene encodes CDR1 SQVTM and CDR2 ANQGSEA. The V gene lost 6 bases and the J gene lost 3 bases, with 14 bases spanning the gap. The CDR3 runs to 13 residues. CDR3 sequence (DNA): TGCAGCGTAAGATACCTCCGGGACACTGAAGCTTTCTTT. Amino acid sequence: CSVRYLRDTEAFF.

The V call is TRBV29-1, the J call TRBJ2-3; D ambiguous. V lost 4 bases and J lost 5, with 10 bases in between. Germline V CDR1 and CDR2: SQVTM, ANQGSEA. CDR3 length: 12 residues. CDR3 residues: CSVVSGGDTQYF. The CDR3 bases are TGCAGCGTTGTTAGTGGCGGAGATACGCAGTATTTT.

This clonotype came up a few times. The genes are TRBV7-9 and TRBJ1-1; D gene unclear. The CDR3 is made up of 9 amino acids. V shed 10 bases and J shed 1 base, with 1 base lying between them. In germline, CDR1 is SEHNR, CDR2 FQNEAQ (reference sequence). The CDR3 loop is CAKNTEAFF. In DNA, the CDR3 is TGTGCCAAGAACACTGAAGCTTTCTTT.

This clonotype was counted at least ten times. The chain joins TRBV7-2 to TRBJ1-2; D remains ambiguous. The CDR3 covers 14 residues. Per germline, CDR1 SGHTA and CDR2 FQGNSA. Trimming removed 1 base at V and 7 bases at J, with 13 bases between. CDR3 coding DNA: TGTGCCAGCAGCTTAGTGGGTGGAGTCGCTGGCTACACCTTC. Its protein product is CASSLVGGVAGYTF. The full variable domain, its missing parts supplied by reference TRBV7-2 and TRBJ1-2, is GAGVSQSPSNKVTEKGKDVELRCDPISGHTALYWYRQSLGQGLEFLIYFQGNSAPDKSGLPSDRFSAERTGGSVSTLTIQRTQQEDSAVYLCASSLVGGVAGYTFGSGTRLTVV.

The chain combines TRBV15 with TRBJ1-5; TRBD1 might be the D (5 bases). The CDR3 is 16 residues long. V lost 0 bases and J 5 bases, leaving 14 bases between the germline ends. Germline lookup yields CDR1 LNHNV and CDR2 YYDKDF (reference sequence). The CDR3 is CATSRDRAGRDQPQHF. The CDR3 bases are TGTGCCACCAGCAGAGATAGGGCAGGGCGTGATCAGCCCCAGCATTTT.

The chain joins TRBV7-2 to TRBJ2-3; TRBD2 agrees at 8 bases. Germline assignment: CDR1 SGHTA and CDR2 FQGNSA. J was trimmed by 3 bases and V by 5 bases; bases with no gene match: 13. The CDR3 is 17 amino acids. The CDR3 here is CASSPRGAGGGTDTQYF. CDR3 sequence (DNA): TGTGCCAGCAGCCCCCGGGGGGCGGGAGGAGGGACAGATACGCAGTATTTT.

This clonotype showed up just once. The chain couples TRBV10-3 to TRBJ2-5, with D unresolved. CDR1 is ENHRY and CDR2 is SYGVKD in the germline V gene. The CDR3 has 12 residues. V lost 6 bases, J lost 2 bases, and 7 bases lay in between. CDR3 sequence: CAISEQQETQYF. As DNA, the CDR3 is TGTGCCATCAGCGAACAACAAGAGACCCAGTACTTC.

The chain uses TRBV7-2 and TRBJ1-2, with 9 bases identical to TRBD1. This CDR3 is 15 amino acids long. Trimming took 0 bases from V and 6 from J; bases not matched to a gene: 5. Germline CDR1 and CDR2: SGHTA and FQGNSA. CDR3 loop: CASSLATGGVNGYTF. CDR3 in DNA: TGTGCCAGCAGCTTAGCCACAGGGGGCGTCAATGGCTACACCTTC.

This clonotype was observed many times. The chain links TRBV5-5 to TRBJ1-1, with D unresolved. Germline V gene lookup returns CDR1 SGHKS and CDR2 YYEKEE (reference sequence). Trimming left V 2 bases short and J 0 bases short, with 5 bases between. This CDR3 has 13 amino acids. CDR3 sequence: CASSFSMNTEAFF. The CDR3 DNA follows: TGTGCCAGCAGCTTCTCAATGAACACTGAAGCTTTCTTT.

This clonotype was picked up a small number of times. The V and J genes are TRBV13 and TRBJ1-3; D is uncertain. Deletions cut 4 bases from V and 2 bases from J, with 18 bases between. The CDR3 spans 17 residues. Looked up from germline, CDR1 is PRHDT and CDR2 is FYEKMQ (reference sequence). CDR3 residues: CASSSIPVSSTGNTIYF. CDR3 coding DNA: TGTGCCAGCAGCTCGATACCCGTCTCATCCACTGGAAACACCATATATTTT.

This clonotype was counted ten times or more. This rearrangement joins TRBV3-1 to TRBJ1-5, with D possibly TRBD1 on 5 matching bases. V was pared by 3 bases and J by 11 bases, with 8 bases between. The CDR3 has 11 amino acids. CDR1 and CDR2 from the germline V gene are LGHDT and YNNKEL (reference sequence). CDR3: CASSHGGSQHF. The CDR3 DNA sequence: TGTGCCAGCAGCCATGGGGGTTCCCAGCATTTT. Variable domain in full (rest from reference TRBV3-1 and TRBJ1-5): DTAVSQTPKYLVTQMGNDKSIKCEQNLGHDTMYWYKQDSKKFLKIMFSYNNKELIINETVPNRFSPKSPDKAHLNLHINSLELGDSAVYFCASSHGGSQHFGDGTRLSIL.

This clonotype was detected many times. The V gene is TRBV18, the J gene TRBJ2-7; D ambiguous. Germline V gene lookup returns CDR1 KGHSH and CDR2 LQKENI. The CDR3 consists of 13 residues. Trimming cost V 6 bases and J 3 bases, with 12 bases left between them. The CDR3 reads CASSPGWDYEQYF. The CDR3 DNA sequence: TGTGCCAGCTCCCCGGGTTGGGACTACGAGCAGTACTTC.

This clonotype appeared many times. Here the CDR3 reads CASSLLLASSYEQYF. As DNA, the CDR3 is TGTGCCAGCAGTTTATTACTAGCGAGCTCCTACGAGCAGTACTTC. V and J are TRBV28 and TRBJ2-7; TRBD2 agrees at 7 bases. The CDR3 consists of 15 residues. The germline gives CDR1 MDHEN, CDR2 SYDVKM. Unmatched junction bases numbered 3, after V lost 1 base and J lost 0 bases.

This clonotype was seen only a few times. The CDR3 spells CATSRDYPYGYTF. In DNA, the CDR3 is TGTGCCACCAGCAGAGATTATCCTTATGGCTACACCTTC. The gene calls are TRBV15 and TRBJ1-2, with D unclear. Trimming cost V 0 bases and J 5 bases, with 7 bases left between them. Germline V gene lookup returns CDR1 LNHNV and CDR2 YYDKDF (reference sequence). The CDR3 has 13 residues.

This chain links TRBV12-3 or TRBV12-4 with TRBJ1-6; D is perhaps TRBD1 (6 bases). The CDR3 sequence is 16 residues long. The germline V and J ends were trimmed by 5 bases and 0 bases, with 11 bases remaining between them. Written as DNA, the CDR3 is TGTGCCAGCAGTATACAGGGAAGCTCCTATAATTCACCCCTCCACTTT. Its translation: CASSIQGSSYNSPLHF.

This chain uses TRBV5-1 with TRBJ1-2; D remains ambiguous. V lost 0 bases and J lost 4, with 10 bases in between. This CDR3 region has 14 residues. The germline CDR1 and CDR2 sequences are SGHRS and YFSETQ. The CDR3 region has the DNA TGCGCCAGCAGCTTGGGGCCAACTTCCTATGGCTACACCTTC. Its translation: CASSLGPTSYGYTF.

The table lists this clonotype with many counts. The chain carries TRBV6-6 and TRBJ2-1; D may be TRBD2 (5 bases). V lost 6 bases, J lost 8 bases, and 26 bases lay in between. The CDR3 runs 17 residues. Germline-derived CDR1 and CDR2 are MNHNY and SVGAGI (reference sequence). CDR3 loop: CASSYLGSSLGEYEQFF. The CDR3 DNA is TGTGCCAGCAGCTACCTAGGGTCTAGCTTAGGAGAGTATGAGCAGTTCTTC.

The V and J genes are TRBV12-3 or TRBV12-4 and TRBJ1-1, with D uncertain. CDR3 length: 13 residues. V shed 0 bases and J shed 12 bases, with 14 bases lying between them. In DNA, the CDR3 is TGTGCCAGCAGTTTAGCAGGAGCCGCTGGCACTTTCTTT. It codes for CASSLAGAAGTFF.

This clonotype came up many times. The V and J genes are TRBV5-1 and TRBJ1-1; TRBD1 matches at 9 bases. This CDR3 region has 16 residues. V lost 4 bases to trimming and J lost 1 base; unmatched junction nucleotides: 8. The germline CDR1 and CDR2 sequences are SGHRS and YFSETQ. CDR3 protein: CASSPDGQGTNTEAFF. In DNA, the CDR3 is TGCGCCAGCAGCCCAGATGGACAGGGGACGAACACTGAAGCTTTCTTT.

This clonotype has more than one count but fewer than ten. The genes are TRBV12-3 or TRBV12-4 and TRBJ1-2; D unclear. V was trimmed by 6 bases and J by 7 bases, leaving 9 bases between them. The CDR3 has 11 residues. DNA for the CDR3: TGTGCCAGCAGCTCTCGAAGTGGCTACACCTTC. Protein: CASSSRSGYTF.